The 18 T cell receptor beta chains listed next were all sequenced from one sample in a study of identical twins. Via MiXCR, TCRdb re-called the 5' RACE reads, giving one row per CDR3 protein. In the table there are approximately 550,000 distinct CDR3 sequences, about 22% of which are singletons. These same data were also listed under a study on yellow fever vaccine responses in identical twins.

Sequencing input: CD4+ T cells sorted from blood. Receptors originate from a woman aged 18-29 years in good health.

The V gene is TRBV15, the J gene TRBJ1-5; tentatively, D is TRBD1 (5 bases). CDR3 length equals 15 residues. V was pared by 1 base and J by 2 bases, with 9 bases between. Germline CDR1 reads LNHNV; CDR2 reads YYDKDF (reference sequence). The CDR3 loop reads CATSRAGQGNQPQHF. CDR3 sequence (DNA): TGTGCCACCAGCAGAGCGGGGCAGGGCAATCAGCCCCAGCATTTT. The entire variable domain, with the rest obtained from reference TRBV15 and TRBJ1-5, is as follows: DAMVIQNPRYQVTQFGKPVTLSCSQTLNHNVMYWYQQKSSQAPKLLFHYYDKDFNNEADTPDNFQSRRPNTSFCFLDIRSPGLGDTAMYLCATSRAGQGNQPQHFGDGTRLSIL.

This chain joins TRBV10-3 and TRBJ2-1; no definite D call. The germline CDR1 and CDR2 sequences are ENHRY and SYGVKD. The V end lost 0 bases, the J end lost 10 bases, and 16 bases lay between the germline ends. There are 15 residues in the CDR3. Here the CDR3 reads CAISESVLLIGEQFF. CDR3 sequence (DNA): TGTGCCATCAGTGAGTCGGTTCTCTTGATTGGGGAGCAGTTCTTC.

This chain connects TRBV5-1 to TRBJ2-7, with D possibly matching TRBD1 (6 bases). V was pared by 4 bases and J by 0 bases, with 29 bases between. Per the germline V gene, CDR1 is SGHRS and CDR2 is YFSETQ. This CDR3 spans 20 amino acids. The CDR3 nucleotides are TGCGCCAGCAGCCTACCCGGACAGAAACAACAAAAAACCTACTCCTACGAGCAGTACGTC. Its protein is CASSLPGQKQQKTYSYEQYV.

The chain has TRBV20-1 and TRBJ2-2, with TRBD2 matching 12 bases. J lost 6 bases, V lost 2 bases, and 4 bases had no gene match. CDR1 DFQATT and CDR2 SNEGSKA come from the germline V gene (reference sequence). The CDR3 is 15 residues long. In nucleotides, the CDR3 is TGCAGTGCTAGAAAGACTAGCGGGGGACCCGGGGAGCTGTTTTTT. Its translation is CSARKTSGGPGELFF.

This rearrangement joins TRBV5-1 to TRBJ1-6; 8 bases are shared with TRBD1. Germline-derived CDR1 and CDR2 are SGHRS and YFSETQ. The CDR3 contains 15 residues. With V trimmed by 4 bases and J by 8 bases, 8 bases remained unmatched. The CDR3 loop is CASSRDRPGDSPLHF. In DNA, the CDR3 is TGCGCCAGCAGCCGGGACAGGCCAGGGGATTCACCCCTCCACTTT.

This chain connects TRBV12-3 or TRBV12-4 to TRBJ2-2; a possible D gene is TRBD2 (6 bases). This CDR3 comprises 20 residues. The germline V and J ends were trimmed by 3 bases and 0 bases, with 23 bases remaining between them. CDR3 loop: CASSFRTLPVADPNTGELFF. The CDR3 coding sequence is TGTGCCAGCAGTTTTCGGACTCTCCCCGTAGCGGACCCGAACACCGGGGAGCTGTTTTTT.

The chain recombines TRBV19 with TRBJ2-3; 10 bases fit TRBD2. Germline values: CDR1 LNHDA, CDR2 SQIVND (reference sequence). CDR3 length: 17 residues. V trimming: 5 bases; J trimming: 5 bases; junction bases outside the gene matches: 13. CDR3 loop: CASSATTSGEEGDTQYF. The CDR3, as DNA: TGTGCCAGTAGTGCCACCACTAGCGGGGAGGAGGGAGATACGCAGTATTTT.

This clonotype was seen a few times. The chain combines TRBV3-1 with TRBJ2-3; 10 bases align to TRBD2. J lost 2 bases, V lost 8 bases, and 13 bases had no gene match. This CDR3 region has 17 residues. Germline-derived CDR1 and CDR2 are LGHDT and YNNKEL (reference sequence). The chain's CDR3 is CASSKGVLAGPTDTQYF. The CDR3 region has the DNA TGTGCCAGCTCTAAAGGTGTACTAGCGGGACCCACAGATACGCAGTATTTT.

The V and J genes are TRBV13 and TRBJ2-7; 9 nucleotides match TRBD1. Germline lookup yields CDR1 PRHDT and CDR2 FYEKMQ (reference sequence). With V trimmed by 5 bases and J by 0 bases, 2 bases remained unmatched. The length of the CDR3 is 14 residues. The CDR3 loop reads CASSRQGGSYEQYF. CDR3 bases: TGTGCCAGCAGCCGACAGGGGGGCTCCTACGAGCAGTACTTC.

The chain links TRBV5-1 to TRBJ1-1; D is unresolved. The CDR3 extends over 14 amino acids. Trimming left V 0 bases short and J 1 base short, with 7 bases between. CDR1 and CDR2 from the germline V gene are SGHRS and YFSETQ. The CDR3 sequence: CASSLEHKNTEAFF. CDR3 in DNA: TGCGCCAGCAGCTTGGAACACAAGAACACTGAAGCTTTCTTT.

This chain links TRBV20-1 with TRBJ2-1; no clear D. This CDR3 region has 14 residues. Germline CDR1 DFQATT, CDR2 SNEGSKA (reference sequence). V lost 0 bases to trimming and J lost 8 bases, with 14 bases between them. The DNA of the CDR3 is TGCAGTGCTAGAGATCCGTTGAGCGTCGATGAGCAGTTCTTC. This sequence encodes CSARDPLSVDEQFF.

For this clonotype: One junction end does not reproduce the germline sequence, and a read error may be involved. The chain's CDR3 is CASSEFATPSIEQFF. The CDR3 region has the DNA TGCGCCAGCAGCGAGTTTGCGACGCCTAGTATTGAGCAGTTCTTC. The chain recombines TRBV10-2 with TRBJ2-1, with no clear D. This CDR3 region has 15 residues. Germline V lookup: CDR1 WSHSY, CDR2 SAAADI.

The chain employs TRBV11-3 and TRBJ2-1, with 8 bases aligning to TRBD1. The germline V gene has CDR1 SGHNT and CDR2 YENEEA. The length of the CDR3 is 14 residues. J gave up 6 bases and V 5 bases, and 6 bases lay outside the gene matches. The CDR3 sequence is CASSPDRGVNEQFF. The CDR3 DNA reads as TGTGCCAGCAGCCCAGACAGGGGAGTCAATGAGCAGTTCTTC.

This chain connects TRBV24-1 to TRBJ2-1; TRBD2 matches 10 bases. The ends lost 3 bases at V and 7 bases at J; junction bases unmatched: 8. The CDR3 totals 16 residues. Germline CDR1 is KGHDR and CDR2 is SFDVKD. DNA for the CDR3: TGTGCCACCAGTGATGGAGCTAGCGGGAGCGCAAATGAGCAGTTCTTC. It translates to CATSDGASGSANEQFF.

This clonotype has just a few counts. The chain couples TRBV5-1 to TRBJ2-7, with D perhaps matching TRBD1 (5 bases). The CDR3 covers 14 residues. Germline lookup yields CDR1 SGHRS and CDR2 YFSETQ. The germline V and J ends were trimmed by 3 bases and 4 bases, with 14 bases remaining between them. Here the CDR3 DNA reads TGCGCCAGCAGCTCGTGTCCACACAGGTACGAGCAGTACGTC. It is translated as CASSSCPHRYEQYV.

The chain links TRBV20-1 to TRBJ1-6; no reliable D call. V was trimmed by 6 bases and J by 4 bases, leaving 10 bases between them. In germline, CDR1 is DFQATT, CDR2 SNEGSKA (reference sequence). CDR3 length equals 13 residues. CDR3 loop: CSASRNYNSPLHF. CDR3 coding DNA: TGCAGTGCAAGCCGCAATTATAATTCACCCCTCCACTTT.

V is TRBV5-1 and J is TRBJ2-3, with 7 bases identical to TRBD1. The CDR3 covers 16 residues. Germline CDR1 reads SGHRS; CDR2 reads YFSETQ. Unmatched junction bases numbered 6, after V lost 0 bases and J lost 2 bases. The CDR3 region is CASSLALTGTTDTQYF. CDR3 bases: TGCGCCAGCAGCTTGGCCCTGACAGGGACCACAGATACGCAGTATTTT.

Here the CDR3 DNA reads TGCAGCGAGACTCCGGGACTAGCTTTGGGTTTCAATGAGCAGTTCTTC. Residues: CSETPGLALGFNEQFF. V and J are TRBV29-1 and TRBJ2-1, with 9 bases that match TRBD2. With 7 bases clipped from V and 6 bases from J, the junction kept 16 bases outside the gene matches. The germline gives CDR1 SQVTM, CDR2 ANQGSEA. The CDR3 runs 16 residues.